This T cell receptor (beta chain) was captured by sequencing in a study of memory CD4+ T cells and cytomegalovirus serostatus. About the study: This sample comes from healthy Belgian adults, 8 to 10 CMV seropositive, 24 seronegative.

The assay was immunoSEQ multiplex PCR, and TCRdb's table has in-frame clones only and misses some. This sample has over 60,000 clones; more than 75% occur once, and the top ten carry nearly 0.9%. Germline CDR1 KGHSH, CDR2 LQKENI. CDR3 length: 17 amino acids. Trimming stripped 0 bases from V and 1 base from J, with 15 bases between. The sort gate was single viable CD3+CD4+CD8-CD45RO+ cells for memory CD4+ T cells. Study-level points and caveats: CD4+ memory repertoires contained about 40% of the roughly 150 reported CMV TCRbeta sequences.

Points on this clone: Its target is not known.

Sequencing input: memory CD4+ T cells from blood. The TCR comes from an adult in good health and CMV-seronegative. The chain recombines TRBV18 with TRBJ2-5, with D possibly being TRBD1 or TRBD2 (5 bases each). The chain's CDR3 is CASSPPSGTGLQETQYF. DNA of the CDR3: TGTGCCAGCTCACCACCGTCCGGCACGGGGCTCCAAGAGACCCAGTACTTC.